Listed below are T cell receptor beta chains from one sample, sequenced in a study of CD8 T cells in Susac syndrome. TCRdb redid the calling of the immunoSEQ multiplex PCR reads with MiXCR, one entry per CDR3 protein. This sample has roughly 150,000 distinct CDR3 sequences; roughly 94% occur once, and the top ten carry approximately 0.075%. Sequencing was done on a sample of CD4+ T cells from PBMCs. These receptor sequences come from a human donor in good health. CDR3s include the opening cysteine and the closing phenylalanine or tryptophan. The order of the fields is clone size, D gene, J gene, V gene, CDR3 DNA, CDR3 protein. D genes are given only for firm matches. Size is stated for part of the rows, as once, few or many counts, or as a class when the clone is expanded.

clone_size: few
d_call: TRBD1
j_call: TRBJ2-1
v_call: TRBV2
cdr3_nt: TGTGCCAGCCGCTCCGGGACAGGGTTCGACGAGCAGTTCTTC
cdr3_aa: CASRSGTGFDEQFF

clone_size: once
d_call: TRBD1
j_call: TRBJ1-1
v_call: TRBV5-4
cdr3_nt: TGTGCCAGCAGCTTGTGGGGACAGGGGGCAACTGAAGCTTTCTTT
cdr3_aa: CASSLWGQGATEAFF

clone_size: .
d_call: .
j_call: TRBJ1-5
v_call: TRBV6-2/TRBV6-3
cdr3_nt: TGTGCCAGCAGTTACGGAAGGGACAAGGGGAATCAGCCCCAGCATTTT
cdr3_aa: CASSYGRDKGNQPQHF

clone_size: .
d_call: TRBD1
j_call: TRBJ1-4
v_call: TRBV7-9
cdr3_nt: TGTGCCAGCAGGGGACCGACAGGGCTGAGTGAAAAACTGTTTTTT
cdr3_aa: CASRGPTGLSEKLFF

clone_size: .
d_call: .
j_call: TRBJ1-3
v_call: TRBV6-1
cdr3_nt: TGTGCCAGCAGAATGGGGGGCAGGGTCTCTGGAAACACCATATATTTT
cdr3_aa: CASRMGGRVSGNTIYF

clone_size: .
d_call: .
j_call: TRBJ1-5
v_call: TRBV19
cdr3_nt: TGTGCCAGTAGTGTGACCGCTCCGCCCCAGCATTTT
cdr3_aa: CASSVTAPPQHF

clone_size: .
d_call: TRBD2
j_call: TRBJ2-1
v_call: TRBV18
cdr3_nt: TGTGCCAGCTCCCAAAGCGGGGCTTCCTACAATGAGCAGTTCTTC
cdr3_aa: CASSQSGASYNEQFF

clone_size: .
d_call: .
j_call: TRBJ2-6
v_call: TRBV7-3
cdr3_nt: TGTGCCAGCAGCTACCCCCAGACTGGGGCCAACGTCCTGACTTTC
cdr3_aa: CASSYPQTGANVLTF

clone_size: .
d_call: .
j_call: TRBJ2-3
v_call: TRBV7-2
cdr3_nt: TGTGCCAGCAGTTCCTACCAAGATACGCAGTATTTT
cdr3_aa: CASSSYQDTQYF

clone_size: .
d_call: TRBD1
j_call: TRBJ1-2
v_call: TRBV29-1
cdr3_nt: TGCAGCGTTTATACAGGGGACTATGGCTACACCTTC
cdr3_aa: CSVYTGDYGYTF

clone_size: .
d_call: .
j_call: TRBJ1-5
v_call: TRBV15
cdr3_nt: TGTGCCACCAGCAGAGGAAATCAGCCCCAGCATTTT
cdr3_aa: CATSRGNQPQHF

clone_size: .
d_call: .
j_call: TRBJ2-2
v_call: TRBV21-1
cdr3_nt: TGTGCCAGCAGCACTTCGACAGGGGCTTACGCCGGGGAGCTGTTTTTT
cdr3_aa: CASSTSTGAYAGELFF

clone_size: .
d_call: .
j_call: TRBJ1-4
v_call: TRBV6-1
cdr3_nt: TGTGCCAGCAGGGGGTCGGGTGAAAAACTGTTTTTT
cdr3_aa: CASRGSGEKLFF

clone_size: .
d_call: .
j_call: TRBJ2-7
v_call: TRBV6-1
cdr3_nt: TGTGCCAGCAGTATACGGACTGGTTTCTACGAGCAGTACTTC
cdr3_aa: CASSIRTGFYEQYF

clone_size: .
d_call: .
j_call: TRBJ2-2
v_call: TRBV24-1
cdr3_nt: TGTGCCACCAGGGACAAAGGGTCGGACACCGGGGAGCTGTTTTTT
cdr3_aa: CATRDKGSDTGELFF

clone_size: .
d_call: TRBD2
j_call: TRBJ2-2
v_call: TRBV27
cdr3_nt: TGTGCCAGCAGCGGACTAGCGGGAAGTCTGACCGGGGAGCTGTTTTTT
cdr3_aa: CASSGLAGSLTGELFF

clone_size: .
d_call: TRBD2
j_call: TRBJ2-2
v_call: TRBV9
cdr3_nt: TGTGCCAGCAGCGTAGGAGCGGGGGGGGACACCGGGGAGCTGTTTTTT
cdr3_aa: CASSVGAGGDTGELFF

clone_size: .
d_call: TRBD1
j_call: TRBJ2-1
v_call: TRBV7-6
cdr3_nt: TGTGCCAGCAGCAACACAGGGGATGAGCAGTTCTTC
cdr3_aa: CASSNTGDEQFF

clone_size: .
d_call: .
j_call: TRBJ2-3
v_call: TRBV3-1
cdr3_nt: TGTGCCAGCAGCCCCCTAGCGCAAAGCACAGATACGCAGTATTTT
cdr3_aa: CASSPLAQSTDTQYF

clone_size: .
d_call: .
j_call: TRBJ1-5
v_call: TRBV29-1
cdr3_nt: TGCAGCGTTGGGTCGGGGAACCATCAGCCCCAGCATTTT
cdr3_aa: CSVGSGNHQPQHF

clone_size: .
d_call: .
j_call: TRBJ1-3
v_call: TRBV7-9
cdr3_nt: TGTGCCAGCAGCGTGGCGCAGGGTCACTCTGGAAACACCATATATTTT
cdr3_aa: CASSVAQGHSGNTIYF

clone_size: once
d_call: .
j_call: TRBJ1-2
v_call: TRBV28
cdr3_nt: TGTGCCAGCAGTCCGATGGAGGGCTACACCTTC
cdr3_aa: CASSPMEGYTF

clone_size: .
d_call: TRBD2
j_call: TRBJ2-5
v_call: TRBV29-1
cdr3_nt: TGCAGCGTTGAGGAGGGAGGGAAAGAGACCCAGTACTTC
cdr3_aa: CSVEEGGKETQYF

clone_size: .
d_call: .
j_call: TRBJ2-7
v_call: TRBV9
cdr3_nt: TGTGCCAGCAGCGTAGGATCGGCGGGAAGGATCTACGAGCAGTACTTC
cdr3_aa: CASSVGSAGRIYEQYF

clone_size: once
d_call: .
j_call: TRBJ2-4
v_call: TRBV28
cdr3_nt: TGTGCCAGCAGTTTGACACAGGGAGCTGTAGCCAAAAACATTCAGTACTTC
cdr3_aa: CASSLTQGAVAKNIQYF

clone_size: .
d_call: TRBD2
j_call: TRBJ2-5
v_call: TRBV24-1
cdr3_nt: TGTGCCACCAGTGACTCTAGCGGGGGAATGAAGACCCAGTACTTC
cdr3_aa: CATSDSSGGMKTQYF

clone_size: .
d_call: .
j_call: TRBJ1-3
v_call: TRBV9
cdr3_nt: TGTGCCAGCAGCGTAGATGTCTCTGGAAACACCATATATTTT
cdr3_aa: CASSVDVSGNTIYF

clone_size: .
d_call: .
j_call: TRBJ1-1
v_call: TRBV20-1
cdr3_nt: TGCAGTGCTAATACCGGACTTTTAAGGAACACTGAAGCTTTCTTT
cdr3_aa: CSANTGLLRNTEAFF

clone_size: .
d_call: .
j_call: TRBJ1-2
v_call: TRBV28
cdr3_nt: TGTGCCAGCAGTTTATGGAACCAGGGGAACTATGGCTACACCTTC
cdr3_aa: CASSLWNQGNYGYTF

clone_size: .
d_call: .
j_call: TRBJ2-7
v_call: TRBV7-8
cdr3_nt: TGTGCCAGCAGCTTAGATCGGATCCTAGTCTACGAGCAGTACTTC
cdr3_aa: CASSLDRILVYEQYF

clone_size: .
d_call: .
j_call: TRBJ2-3
v_call: TRBV5-6
cdr3_nt: TGTGCCAGCAGCGTGTTGAGGACAGATACGCAGTATTTT
cdr3_aa: CASSVLRTDTQYF

clone_size: .
d_call: .
j_call: TRBJ2-6
v_call: TRBV9
cdr3_nt: TGTGCCAGCAGCGTTTACTCTGGGGCCAACGTCCTGACTTTC
cdr3_aa: CASSVYSGANVLTF

clone_size: .
d_call: .
j_call: TRBJ2-1
v_call: TRBV7-2
cdr3_nt: TGTGCCAGCAGCGAGATTGGGTATGAGCAGTTCTTC
cdr3_aa: CASSEIGYEQFF

clone_size: .
d_call: TRBD1
j_call: TRBJ1-3
v_call: TRBV11-2
cdr3_nt: TGTGCCAGCAGCCAACCGGGACAGGAGAACGGAAACACCATATATTTT
cdr3_aa: CASSQPGQENGNTIYF

clone_size: .
d_call: TRBD2
j_call: TRBJ2-1
v_call: TRBV4-1
cdr3_nt: TGCGCCAGCAGCCTCGGAGGGAGCGGGAGAGATGAGCAGTTCTTC
cdr3_aa: CASSLGGSGRDEQFF

clone_size: .
d_call: TRBD2
j_call: TRBJ2-1
v_call: TRBV7-2
cdr3_nt: TGTGCCAGCAGTCGACTAGCGGACTCCTACAATGAGCAGTTCTTC
cdr3_aa: CASSRLADSYNEQFF

clone_size: .
d_call: .
j_call: TRBJ1-2
v_call: TRBV5-1
cdr3_nt: TGCGCCAGCAGCTTGGAGGTCACCTATGGCTACACCTTC
cdr3_aa: CASSLEVTYGYTF

clone_size: .
d_call: .
j_call: TRBJ1-6
v_call: TRBV6-2/TRBV6-3
cdr3_nt: TGTGCCAGCAGTTACTCTCGGGGAAACTCACCCCTCCACTTT
cdr3_aa: CASSYSRGNSPLHF